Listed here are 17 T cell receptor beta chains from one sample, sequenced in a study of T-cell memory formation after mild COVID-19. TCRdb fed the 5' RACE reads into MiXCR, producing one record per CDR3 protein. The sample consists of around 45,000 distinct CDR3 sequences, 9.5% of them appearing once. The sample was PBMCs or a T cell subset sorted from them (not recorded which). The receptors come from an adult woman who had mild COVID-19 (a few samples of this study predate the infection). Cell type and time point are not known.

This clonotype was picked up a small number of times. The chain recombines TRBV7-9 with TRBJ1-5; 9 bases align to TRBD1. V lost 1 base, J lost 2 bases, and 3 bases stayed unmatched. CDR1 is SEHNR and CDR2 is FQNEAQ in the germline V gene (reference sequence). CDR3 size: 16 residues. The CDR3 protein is CASSLDRGRGNQPQHF. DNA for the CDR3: TGTGCCAGCAGCTTAGACAGGGGGCGAGGCAATCAGCCCCAGCATTTT.

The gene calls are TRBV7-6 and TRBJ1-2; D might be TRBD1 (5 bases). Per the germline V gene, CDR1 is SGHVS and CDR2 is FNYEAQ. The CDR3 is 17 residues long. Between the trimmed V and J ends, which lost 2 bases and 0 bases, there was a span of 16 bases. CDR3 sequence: CASSLSGRTDPNYGYTF. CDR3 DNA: TGTGCCAGCAGCTTATCGGGGCGGACTGACCCTAACTATGGCTACACCTTC. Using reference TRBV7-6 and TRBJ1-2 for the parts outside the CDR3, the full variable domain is GAGVSQSPRYKVTKRGQDVALRCDPISGHVSLYWYRQALGQGPEFLTYFNYEAQQDKSGLPNDRFSAERPEGSISTLTIQRTEQRDSAMYRCASSLSGRTDPNYGYTFGSGTRLTVV.

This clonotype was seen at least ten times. CDR3 DNA: TGTGCCATCAGTGAGTCGGCGGGCAGGTTTACCTACGAGCAGTACTTC. Protein sequence: CAISESAGRFTYEQYF. The chain is built from TRBV10-3 and TRBJ2-7; perhaps TRBD2 as D (5 bases). CDR3 length equals 16 residues. Trimming shortened V by 0 bases and J by 2 bases, and 14 bases separated the two germline ends. The germline CDR1 and CDR2 sequences are ENHRY and SYGVKD.

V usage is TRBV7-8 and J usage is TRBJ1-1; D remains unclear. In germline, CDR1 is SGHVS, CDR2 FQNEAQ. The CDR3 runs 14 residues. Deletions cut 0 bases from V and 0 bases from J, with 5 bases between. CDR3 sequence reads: CASSLAHLNTEAFF. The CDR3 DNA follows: TGTGCCAGCAGCTTAGCTCACCTGAACACTGAAGCTTTCTTT. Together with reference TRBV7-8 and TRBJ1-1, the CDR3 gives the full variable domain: GAGVSQSPRYKVAKRGQDVALRCDPISGHVSLFWYQQALGQGPEFLTYFQNEAQLDKSGLPSDRFFAERPEGSVSTLKIQRTQQEDSAVYLCASSLAHLNTEAFFGQGTRLTVV.

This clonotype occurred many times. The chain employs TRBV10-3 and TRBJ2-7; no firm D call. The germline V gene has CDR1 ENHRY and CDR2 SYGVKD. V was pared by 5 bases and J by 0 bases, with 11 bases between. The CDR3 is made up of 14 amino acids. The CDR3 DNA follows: TGTGCCATCAGTAACGGACCCCCCTCCTACGAGCAGTACTTC. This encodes CAISNGPPSYEQYF.

CDR3 bases: TGCAGTGCTAGAAGACAGGGGTGGGAAAAACTGTTTTTT. Amino acids: CSARRQGWEKLFF. V gene TRBV20-1 combines with J gene TRBJ1-4, with 8 bases fitting TRBD1. V lost 2 bases and J lost 8; bases outside the gene matches: 4. This CDR3 has 13 amino acids. Germline CDR1 DFQATT, CDR2 SNEGSKA (reference sequence).

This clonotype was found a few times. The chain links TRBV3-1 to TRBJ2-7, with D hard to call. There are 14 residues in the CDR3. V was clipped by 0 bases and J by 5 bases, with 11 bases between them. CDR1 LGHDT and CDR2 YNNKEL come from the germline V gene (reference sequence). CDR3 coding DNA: TGTGCCAGCAGCCAAGATTACCAGGCCGACGAGCAGTACTTC. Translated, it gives CASSQDYQADEQYF.

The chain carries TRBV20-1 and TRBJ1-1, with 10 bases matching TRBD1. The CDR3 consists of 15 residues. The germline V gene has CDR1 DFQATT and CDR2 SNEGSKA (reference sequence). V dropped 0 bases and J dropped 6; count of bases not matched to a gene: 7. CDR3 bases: TGCAGTGCTAGAGATTTAGGACAGGGGGGCCCTGAAGCTTTCTTT. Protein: CSARDLGQGGPEAFF.

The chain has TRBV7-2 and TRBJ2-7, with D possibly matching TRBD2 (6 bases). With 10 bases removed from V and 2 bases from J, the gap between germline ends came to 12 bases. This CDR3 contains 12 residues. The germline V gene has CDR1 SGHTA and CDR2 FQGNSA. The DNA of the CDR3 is TGTGCCATTCTGGGGGGACCCTACGAGCAGTACTTC. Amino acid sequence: CAILGGPYEQYF.

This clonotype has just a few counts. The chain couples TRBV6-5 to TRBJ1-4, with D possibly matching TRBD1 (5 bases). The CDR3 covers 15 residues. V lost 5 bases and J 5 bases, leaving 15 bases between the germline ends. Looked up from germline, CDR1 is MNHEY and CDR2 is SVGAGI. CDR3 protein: CASSPGPAKNEKLFF. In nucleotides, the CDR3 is TGTGCCAGCAGTCCAGGGCCTGCTAAAAATGAAAAACTGTTTTTT.

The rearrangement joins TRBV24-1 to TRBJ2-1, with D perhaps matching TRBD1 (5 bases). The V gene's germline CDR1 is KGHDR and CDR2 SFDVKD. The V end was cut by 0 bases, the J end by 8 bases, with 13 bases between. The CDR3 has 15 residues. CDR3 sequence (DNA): TGTGCCACCAGTGATTTGGGCAGCAAGGGGCATGAGCAGTTCTTC. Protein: CATSDLGSKGHEQFF.

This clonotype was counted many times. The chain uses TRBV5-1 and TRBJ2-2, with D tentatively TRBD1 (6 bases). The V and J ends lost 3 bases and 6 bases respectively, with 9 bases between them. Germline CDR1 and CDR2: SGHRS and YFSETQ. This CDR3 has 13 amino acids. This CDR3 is CASSYGQPGELFF. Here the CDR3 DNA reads TGCGCCAGCAGCTACGGACAGCCCGGGGAGCTGTTTTTT.

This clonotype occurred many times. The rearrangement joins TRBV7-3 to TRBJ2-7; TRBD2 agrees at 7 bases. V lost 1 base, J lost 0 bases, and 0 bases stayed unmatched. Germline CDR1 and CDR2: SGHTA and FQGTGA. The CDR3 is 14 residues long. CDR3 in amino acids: CASSLSGGSYEQYF. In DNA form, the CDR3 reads TGTGCCAGCAGCTTAAGCGGGGGCTCCTACGAGCAGTACTTC.

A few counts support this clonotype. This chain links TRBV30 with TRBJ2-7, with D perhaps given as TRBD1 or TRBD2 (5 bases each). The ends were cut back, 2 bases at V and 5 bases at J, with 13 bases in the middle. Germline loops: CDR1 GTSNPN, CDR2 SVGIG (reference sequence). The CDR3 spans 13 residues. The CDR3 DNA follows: TGTGCCTGGAGTCCCCGGGGACCGCACGAGCAGTACTTC. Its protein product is CAWSPRGPHEQYF.

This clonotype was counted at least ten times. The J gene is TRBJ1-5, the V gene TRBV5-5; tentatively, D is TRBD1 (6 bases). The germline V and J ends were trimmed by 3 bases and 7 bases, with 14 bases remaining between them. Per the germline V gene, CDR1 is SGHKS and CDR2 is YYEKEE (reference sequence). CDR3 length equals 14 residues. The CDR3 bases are TGTGCCAGCAGCTCCACAGCACAGGGACAGCCCCAGCATTTT. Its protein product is CASSSTAQGQPQHF.

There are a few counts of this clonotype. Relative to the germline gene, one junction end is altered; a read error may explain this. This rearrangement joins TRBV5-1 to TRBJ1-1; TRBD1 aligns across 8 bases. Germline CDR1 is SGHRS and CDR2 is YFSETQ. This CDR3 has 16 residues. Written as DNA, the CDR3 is TGCGACAGCAGCTTGACGACAACAGGGGGTACGACTGAAGCTTTCTTT. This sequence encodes CDSSLTTTGGTTEAFF.

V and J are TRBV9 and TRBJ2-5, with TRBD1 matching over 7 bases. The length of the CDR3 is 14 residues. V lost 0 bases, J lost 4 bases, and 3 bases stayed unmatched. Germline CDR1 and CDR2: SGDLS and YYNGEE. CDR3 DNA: TGTGCCAGCAGCGTAGGGTCAGGGGGAGAGACCCAGTACTTC. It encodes CASSVGSGGETQYF.